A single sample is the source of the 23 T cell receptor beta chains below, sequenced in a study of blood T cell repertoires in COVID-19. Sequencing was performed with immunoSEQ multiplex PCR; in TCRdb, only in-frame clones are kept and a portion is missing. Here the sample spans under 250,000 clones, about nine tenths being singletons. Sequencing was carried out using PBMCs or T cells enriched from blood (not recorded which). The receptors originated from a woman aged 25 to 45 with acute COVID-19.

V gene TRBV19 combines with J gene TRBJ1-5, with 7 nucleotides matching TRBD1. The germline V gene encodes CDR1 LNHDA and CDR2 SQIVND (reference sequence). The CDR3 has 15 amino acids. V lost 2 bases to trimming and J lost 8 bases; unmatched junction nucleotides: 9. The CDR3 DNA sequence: TGTGCCAGTAGTATAACCCGGACAGGTCCTAAGCCCCAGCATTTT. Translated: CASSITRTGPKPQHF.

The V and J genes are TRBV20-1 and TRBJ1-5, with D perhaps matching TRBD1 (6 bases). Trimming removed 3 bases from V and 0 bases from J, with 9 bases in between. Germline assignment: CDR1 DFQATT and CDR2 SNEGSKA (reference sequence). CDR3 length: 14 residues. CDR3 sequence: CSASMGHSNQPQHF. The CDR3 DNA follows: TGCAGTGCTAGTATGGGACATAGCAATCAGCCCCAGCATTTT.

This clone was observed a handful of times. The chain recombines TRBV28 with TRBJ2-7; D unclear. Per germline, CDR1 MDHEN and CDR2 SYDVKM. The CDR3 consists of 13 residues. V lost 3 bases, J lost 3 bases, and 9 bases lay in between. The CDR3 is CASSFPQNYEQYF. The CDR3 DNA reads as TGTGCCAGCAGTTTTCCCCAAAACTACGAGCAGTACTTC.

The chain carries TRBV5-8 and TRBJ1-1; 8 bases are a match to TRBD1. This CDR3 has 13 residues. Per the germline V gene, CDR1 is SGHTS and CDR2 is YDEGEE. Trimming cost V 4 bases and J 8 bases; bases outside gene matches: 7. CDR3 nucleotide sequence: TGTGCCAGCAGCCGCACAGGGGGACGGGAAGCTTTCTTT. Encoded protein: CASSRTGGREAFF.

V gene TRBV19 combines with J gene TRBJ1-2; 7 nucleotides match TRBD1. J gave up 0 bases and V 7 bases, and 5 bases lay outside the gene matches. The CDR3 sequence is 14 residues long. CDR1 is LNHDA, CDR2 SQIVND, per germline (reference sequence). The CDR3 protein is CASTPGQSNYGYTF. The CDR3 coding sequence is TGTGCCAGTACCCCGGGACAGTCTAACTATGGCTACACCTTC.

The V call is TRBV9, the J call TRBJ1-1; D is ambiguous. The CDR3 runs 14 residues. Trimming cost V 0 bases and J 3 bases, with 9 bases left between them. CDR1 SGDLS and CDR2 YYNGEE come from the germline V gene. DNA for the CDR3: TGTGCCAGCAGCGTAGGGCCCGACTACACTGAAGCTTTCTTT. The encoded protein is CASSVGPDYTEAFF.

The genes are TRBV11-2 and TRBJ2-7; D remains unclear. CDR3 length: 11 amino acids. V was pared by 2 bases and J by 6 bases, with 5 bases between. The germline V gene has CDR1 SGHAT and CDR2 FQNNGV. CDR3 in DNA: TGTGCCAGCAGCTTATCAGGCGAGCAGTACTTC. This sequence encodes CASSLSGEQYF.

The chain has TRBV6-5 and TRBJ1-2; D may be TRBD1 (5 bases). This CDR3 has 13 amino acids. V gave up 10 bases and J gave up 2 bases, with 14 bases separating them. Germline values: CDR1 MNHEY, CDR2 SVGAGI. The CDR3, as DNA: TGTGCCATCGCTGGGGCCGCAAACTATGGCTACACCTTC. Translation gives CAIAGAANYGYTF.

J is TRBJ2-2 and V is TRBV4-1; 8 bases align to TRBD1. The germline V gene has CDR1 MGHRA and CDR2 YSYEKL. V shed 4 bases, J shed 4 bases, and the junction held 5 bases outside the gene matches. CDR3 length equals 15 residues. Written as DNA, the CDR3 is TGCGCCAGCAGCCTGACGGACAGGGCCACCGGGGAGCTGTTTTTT. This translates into CASSLTDRATGELFF.

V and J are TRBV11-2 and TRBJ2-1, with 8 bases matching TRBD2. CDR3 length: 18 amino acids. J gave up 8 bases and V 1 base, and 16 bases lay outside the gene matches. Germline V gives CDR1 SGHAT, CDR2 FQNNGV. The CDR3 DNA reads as TGTGCCAGCAGCTTAGCCCCGGGTTGGCGGGGGGCGGGGGATGAGCAGTTCTTC. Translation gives CASSLAPGWRGAGDEQFF.

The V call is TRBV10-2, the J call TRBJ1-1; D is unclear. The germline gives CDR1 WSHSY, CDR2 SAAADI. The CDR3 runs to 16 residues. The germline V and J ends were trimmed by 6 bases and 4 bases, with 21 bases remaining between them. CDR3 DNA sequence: TGCGCCAGCAGGGTCCCCCCCACCGGGAGCGGCACTGAAGCTTTCTTT. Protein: CASRVPPTGSGTEAFF.

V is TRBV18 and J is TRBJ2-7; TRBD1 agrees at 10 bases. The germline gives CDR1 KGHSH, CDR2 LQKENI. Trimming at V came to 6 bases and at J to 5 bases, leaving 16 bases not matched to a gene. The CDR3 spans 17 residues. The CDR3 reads CASSPGVTGQGHHEQYF. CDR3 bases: TGTGCCAGCTCCCCGGGGGTAACGGGACAGGGGCACCACGAGCAGTACTTC.

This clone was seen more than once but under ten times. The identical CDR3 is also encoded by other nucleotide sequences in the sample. The CDR3, as DNA: TGCGCCAGCAGCCACCGGACAGGGAGCTCCTACGAGCAGTACTTC. Protein product: CASSHRTGSSYEQYF. V is TRBV4-1 and J is TRBJ2-7; the match to TRBD1 covers 8 bases. Trimming took 3 bases from V and 0 from J; bases not matched to a gene: 4. Germline lookup yields CDR1 MGHRA and CDR2 YSYEKL. This CDR3 comprises 15 residues.

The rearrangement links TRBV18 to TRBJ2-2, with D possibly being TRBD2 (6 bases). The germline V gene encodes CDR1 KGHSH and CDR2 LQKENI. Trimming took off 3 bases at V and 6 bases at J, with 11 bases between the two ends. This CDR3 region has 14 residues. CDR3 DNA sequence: TGTGCCAGCTCACCTGCGGGGATTGCCGGGGAGCTGTTTTTT. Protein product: CASSPAGIAGELFF. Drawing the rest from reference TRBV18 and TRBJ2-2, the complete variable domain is NAGVMQNPRHLVRRRGQEARLRCSPMKGHSHVYWYRQLPEEGLKFMVYLQKENIIDESGMPKERFSAEFPKEGPSILRIQQVVRGDSAAYFCASSPAGIAGELFFGEGSRLTVL.

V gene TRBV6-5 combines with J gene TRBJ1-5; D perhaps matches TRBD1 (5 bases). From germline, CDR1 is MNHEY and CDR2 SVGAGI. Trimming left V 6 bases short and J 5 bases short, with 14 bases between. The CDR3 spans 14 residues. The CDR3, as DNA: TGTGCCAGCAGCCCCTCGGGGGTTCATCAGCCCCAGCATTTT. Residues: CASSPSGVHQPQHF.

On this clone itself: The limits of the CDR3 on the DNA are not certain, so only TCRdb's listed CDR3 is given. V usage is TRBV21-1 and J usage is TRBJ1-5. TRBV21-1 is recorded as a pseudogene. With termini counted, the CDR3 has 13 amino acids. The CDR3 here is CASSNVGAGTQHF.

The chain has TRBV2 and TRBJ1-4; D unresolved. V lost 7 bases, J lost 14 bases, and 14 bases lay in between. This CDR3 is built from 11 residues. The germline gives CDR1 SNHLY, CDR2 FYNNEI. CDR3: CASTLSLDLFF. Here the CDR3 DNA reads TGTGCCAGCACCTTGTCCCTAGATCTGTTTTTT.

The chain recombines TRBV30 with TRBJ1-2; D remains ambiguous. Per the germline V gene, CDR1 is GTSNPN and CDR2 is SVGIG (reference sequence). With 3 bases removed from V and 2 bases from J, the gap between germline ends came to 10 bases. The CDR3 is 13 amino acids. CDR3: CAWRASPNYGYTF. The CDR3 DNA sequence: TGTGCCTGGAGAGCTTCCCCCAACTATGGCTACACCTTC.

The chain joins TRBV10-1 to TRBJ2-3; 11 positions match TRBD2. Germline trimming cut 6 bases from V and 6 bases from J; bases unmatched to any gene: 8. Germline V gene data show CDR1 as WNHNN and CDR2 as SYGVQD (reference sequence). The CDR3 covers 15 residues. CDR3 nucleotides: TGCGCCAGCAGCGCCCTAGCGGGGGGTGGGGATACGCAGTATTTT. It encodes CASSALAGGGDTQYF.

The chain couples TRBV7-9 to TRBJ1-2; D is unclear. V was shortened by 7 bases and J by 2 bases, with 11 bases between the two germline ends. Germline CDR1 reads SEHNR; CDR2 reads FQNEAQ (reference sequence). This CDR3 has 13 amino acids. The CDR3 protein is CASTVILNYGYTF. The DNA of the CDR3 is TGTGCCAGCACTGTTATTTTGAACTATGGCTACACCTTC.

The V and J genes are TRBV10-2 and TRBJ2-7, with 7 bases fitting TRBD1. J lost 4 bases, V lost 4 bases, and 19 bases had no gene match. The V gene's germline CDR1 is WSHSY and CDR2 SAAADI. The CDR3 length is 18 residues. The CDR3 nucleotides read TGCGCCAGCAGTGGAGGTGGCGACAGGGCCCTTAATTTATACGAGCAGTACTTC. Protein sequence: CASSGGGDRALNLYEQYF.

CDR3 DNA sequence: TGTGCCAGCAGTTCTCCCGGGGTCGAGCAGTACTTC. Encoded protein: CASSSPGVEQYF. The chain combines TRBV28 with TRBJ2-7; D is possibly TRBD2 (5 bases). V lost 4 bases, J lost 6 bases, and 10 bases lay in between. Germline V gene data show CDR1 as MDHEN and CDR2 as SYDVKM. This CDR3 has 12 residues.

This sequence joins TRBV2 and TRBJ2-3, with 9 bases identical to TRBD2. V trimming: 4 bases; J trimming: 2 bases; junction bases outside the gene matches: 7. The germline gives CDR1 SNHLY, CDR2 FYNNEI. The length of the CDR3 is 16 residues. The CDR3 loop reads CASSVPPSGNTDTQYF. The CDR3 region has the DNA TGTGCCAGCAGTGTTCCCCCTAGCGGGAACACAGATACGCAGTATTTT.